This TCR beta chain was retrieved from a study of identical twins. Study-wide results and caveats: Not following the same donors, the study drew its conclusions from cross-sectional statistical analysis. Out-of-frame alpha sequences shared by twins were enriched for low generation probability. Excess twin sharing in beta out-of-frame sequences was weaker.

This clonotype was found a few times. Its matching antigen is unknown. Each CDR3 protein gets one entry after TCRdb re-called the 5' RACE reads with MiXCR. The sample carries about 210,000 distinct CDR3 sequences, roughly a tenth recorded once. Deletions cut 4 bases from V and 5 bases from J, with 14 bases between. The CDR3 runs 13 residues. CDR1 and CDR2 from the germline V gene are DFQATT and SNEGSKA (reference sequence). The material sequenced was memory (CD45RO+) T cells sorted from blood. The V gene is TRBV20-1, the J gene TRBJ1-1; D is ambiguous. This TCR derives from a young woman in good health. CDR3 region: CSAKKGGRTEAFF. CDR3 nucleotide sequence: TGCAGTGCTAAAAAGGGAGGAAGAACTGAAGCTTTCTTT.